The source of this TCR beta chain is a study of T cells in Graves' hyperthyroidism and ophthalmopathy. General observations from the study: Among thyroid clonotypes expanded above 0.001, most also appeared in blood.

Many counts were recorded for this clonotype. Its antigen is unidentified. RNA transcripts provided the source from which TCR beta CDR3 regions were amplified. A set of HTBI primers served as the primers for a first-round RT-PCR of the TCR CDR3. TCRdb re-analysed the multiplex PCR reads in MiXCR, keeping a single row per CDR3 protein. The table shows some 300,000 distinct CDR3 sequences, with roughly a fifth occurring only once. The CDR3 spans 12 residues. Germline loops: CDR1 SGHRS, CDR2 YFSETQ. Trimming stripped 4 bases from V and 2 bases from J, with 6 bases between. The sample taken for sequencing was blood. This sequence originates from a man aged 50 to 59 with Graves' ophthalmopathy. This chain links TRBV5-1 with TRBJ1-2; no reliable D call. CDR3 residues: CASSPDNYGYTF. The DNA of the CDR3 is TGCGCCAGCAGCCCAGACAACTATGGCTACACCTTC.